The 9 T cell receptor beta chains below come from one sample, sequenced in a study of CD8+ T cells in alopecia areata. Extraction of RNA preceded its reverse transcription into cDNA, which served as the sequencing template. The protocol was immunoSEQ multiplex PCR, while the TCRdb copy is restricted to in-frame clones and leaves out a portion. This sample has approximately 150,000 clones, with more than 85% found just once. Documented treatment: oral pan-JAK inhibitor, 5-10 mg twice daily. Sequences were derived from CD8+ T cells sorted from blood, sampled at week 4, from a patient treated with tofacitinib. These receptor sequences come from a human donor with alopecia areata.

The chain carries TRBV4-1 and TRBJ2-1, with D perhaps TRBD2 (6 bases). Germline V gene lookup returns CDR1 MGHRA and CDR2 YSYEKL. Trimming pared 8 bases from V and 1 base from J, leaving 9 bases between. The CDR3 is 13 amino acids. In DNA, the CDR3 is TGCGCCAGCGGCGGACTATCCTACAATGAGCAGTTCTTC. Amino acid sequence: CASGGLSYNEQFF.

This clone has only one observation. The genes are TRBV7-9 and TRBJ2-2; D call uncertain. The germline V gene has CDR1 SEHNR and CDR2 FQNEAQ (reference sequence). The CDR3 sequence is 13 residues long. V lost 5 bases, J lost 4 bases, and 8 bases lay in between. The CDR3: CASSPAATGELFF. Written as DNA, the CDR3 is TGTGCCAGCAGCCCCGCGGCCACCGGGGAGCTGTTTTTT.

V is TRBV5-6 and J is TRBJ2-1; D ambiguous. V gave up 1 base and J gave up 9 bases, with 14 bases separating them. CDR3 size: 14 residues. Germline V lookup: CDR1 SGHDT, CDR2 YYEEEE. CDR3 bases: TGTGCCAGCAGCTTGTATTGGGAACTCGGTGAGCAGTTCTTC. Residues: CASSLYWELGEQFF.

This sequence joins TRBV4-1 and TRBJ1-2, with TRBD1 matching 11 bases. This CDR3 has 14 amino acids. Germline V lookup: CDR1 MGHRA, CDR2 YSYEKL. Trimming removed 4 bases from V and 5 bases from J; junction bases left unmatched: 3. The CDR3 nucleotides are TGCGCCAGCAGCCTGGGGACAGGGGGGTATGGCTACACCTTC. Translated, it gives CASSLGTGGYGYTF.

J is TRBJ2-7 and V is TRBV27, with D perhaps TRBD1 (6 bases). The V and J ends lost 2 bases and 2 bases respectively, with 19 bases between them. The V gene's germline CDR1 is MNHEY and CDR2 SMNVEV (reference sequence). CDR3 length equals 17 residues. This CDR3 reads CASSLEQGTLAAYEQYF. The CDR3 DNA reads TGTGCCAGCAGTTTAGAACAGGGAACCTTAGCAGCCTACGAGCAGTACTTC.

As for this clone: Other DNA sequences in the sample encode the same CDR3. This rearrangement joins TRBV29-1 to TRBJ1-2; D gene ambiguous. The V and J ends lost 1 base and 2 bases respectively, with 5 bases between them. This CDR3 region has 12 residues. In germline, CDR1 is SQVTM, CDR2 ANQGSEA. CDR3 DNA sequence: TGCAGCGTTGAAGGTCAGAACTATGGCTACACCTTC. Translated: CSVEGQNYGYTF. The full variable domain, its missing parts supplied by reference TRBV29-1 and TRBJ1-2, is SAVISQKPSRDICQRGTSLTIQCQVDSQVTMMFWYRQQPGQSLTLIATANQGSEATYESGFVIDKFPISRPNLTFSTLTVSNMSPEDSSIYLCSVEGQNYGYTFGSGTRLTVV.

The J gene is TRBJ2-3, the V gene TRBV16; 8 positions match TRBD1. V was clipped by 5 bases and J by 5 bases; unmatched bases: 6. The CDR3 is made up of 14 amino acids. The V gene's germline CDR1 is KGHSY and CDR2 FQNENV. The CDR3 loop reads CASSLGQDEDTQYF. The CDR3 nucleotides read TGTGCCAGCAGCTTGGGACAGGATGAAGATACGCAGTATTTT. Combining the CDR3 with reference TRBV16 and TRBJ2-3 gives the whole variable domain GEEVAQTPKHLVRGEGQKAKLYCAPIKGHSYVFWYQQVLKNEFKFLISFQNENVFDETGMPKERFSAKCLPNSPCSLEIQATKLEDSAVYFCASSLGQDEDTQYFGPGTRLTVL.

The V and J genes are TRBV5-6 and TRBJ2-7; tentatively, D is TRBD1 (5 bases). CDR1 is SGHDT, CDR2 YYEEEE, per germline. V gave up 4 bases and J gave up 5 bases, with 13 bases separating them. The CDR3 spans 13 residues. CDR3 residues: CASSDRDLHEQYF. DNA of the CDR3: TGTGCCAGCAGCGACAGAGATCTTCACGAGCAGTACTTC.

The V gene is TRBV18, the J gene TRBJ2-7, with no clear D. The germline gives CDR1 KGHSH, CDR2 LQKENI. Trimming removed 3 bases from V and 4 bases from J, with 13 bases in between. The CDR3 has 14 residues. This CDR3 is CASSPQDQTYEQYF. The CDR3 DNA sequence: TGTGCCAGCTCACCGCAAGACCAGACATACGAGCAGTACTTC.